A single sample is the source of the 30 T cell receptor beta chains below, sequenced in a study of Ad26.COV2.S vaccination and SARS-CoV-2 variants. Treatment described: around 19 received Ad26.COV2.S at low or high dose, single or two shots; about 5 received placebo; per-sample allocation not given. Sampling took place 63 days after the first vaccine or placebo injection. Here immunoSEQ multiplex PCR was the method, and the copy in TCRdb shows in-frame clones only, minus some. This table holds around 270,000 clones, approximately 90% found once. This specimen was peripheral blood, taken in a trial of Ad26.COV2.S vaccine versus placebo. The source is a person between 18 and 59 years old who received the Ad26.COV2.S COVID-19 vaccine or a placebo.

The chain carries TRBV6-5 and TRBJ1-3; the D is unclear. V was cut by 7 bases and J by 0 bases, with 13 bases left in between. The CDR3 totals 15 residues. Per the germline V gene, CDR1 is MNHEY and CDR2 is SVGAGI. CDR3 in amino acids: CASKVRVGSGNTIYF. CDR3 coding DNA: TGTGCCAGCAAGGTGAGAGTTGGCTCTGGAAACACCATATATTTT.

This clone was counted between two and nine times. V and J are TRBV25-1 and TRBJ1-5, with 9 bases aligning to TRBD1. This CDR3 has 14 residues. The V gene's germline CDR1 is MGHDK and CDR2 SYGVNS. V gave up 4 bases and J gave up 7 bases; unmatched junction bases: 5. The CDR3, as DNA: TGTGCCAGCAGTGGTGGGACAGGGAAACAGCCCCAGCATTTT. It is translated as CASSGGTGKQPQHF.

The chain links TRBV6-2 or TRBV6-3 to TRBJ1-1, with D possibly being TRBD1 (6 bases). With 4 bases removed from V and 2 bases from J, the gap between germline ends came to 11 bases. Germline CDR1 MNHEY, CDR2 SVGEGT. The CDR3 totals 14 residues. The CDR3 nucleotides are TGTGCCAGCAGTTTGTGGACAGCTAACACTGAAGCTTTCTTT. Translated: CASSLWTANTEAFF.

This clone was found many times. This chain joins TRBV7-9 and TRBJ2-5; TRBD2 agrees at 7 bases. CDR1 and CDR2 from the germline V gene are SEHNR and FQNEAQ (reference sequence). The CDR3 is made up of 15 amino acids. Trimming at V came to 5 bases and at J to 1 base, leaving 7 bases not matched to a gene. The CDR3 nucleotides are TGTGCCAGCAGCCCCATGACGGGGGGCCAAGAGACCCAGTACTTC. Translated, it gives CASSPMTGGQETQYF. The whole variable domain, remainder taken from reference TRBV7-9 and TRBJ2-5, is DTGVSQNPRHKITKRGQNVTFRCDPISEHNRLYWYRQTLGQGPEFLTYFQNEAQLEKSRLLSDRFSAERPKGSFSTLEIQRTEQGDSAMYLCASSPMTGGQETQYFGPGTRLLVL.

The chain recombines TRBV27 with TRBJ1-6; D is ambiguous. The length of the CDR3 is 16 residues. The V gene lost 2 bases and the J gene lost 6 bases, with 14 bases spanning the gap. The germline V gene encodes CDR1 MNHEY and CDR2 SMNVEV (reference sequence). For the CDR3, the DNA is TGTGCCAGCAGTTTAACCCCCAGCCGACTTAATTCACCCCTCCACTTT. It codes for CASSLTPSRLNSPLHF.

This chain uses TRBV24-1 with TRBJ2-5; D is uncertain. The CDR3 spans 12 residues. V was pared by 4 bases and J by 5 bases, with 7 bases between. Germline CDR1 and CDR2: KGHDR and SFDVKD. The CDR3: CATSETGETQYF. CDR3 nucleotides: TGTGCCACCAGTGAGACCGGTGAGACCCAGTACTTC.

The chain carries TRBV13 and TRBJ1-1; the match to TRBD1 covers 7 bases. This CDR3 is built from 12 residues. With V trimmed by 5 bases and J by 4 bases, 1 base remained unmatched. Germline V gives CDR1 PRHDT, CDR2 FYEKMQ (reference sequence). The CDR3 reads CASSDRATEAFF. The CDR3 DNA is TGTGCCAGCAGCGACAGGGCCACTGAAGCTTTCTTT. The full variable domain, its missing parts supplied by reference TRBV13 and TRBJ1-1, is AAGVIQSPRHLIKEKRETATLKCYPIPRHDTVYWYQQGPGQDPQFLISFYEKMQSDKGSIPDRFSAQQFSDYHSELNMSSLELGDSALYFCASSDRATEAFFGQGTRLTVV.

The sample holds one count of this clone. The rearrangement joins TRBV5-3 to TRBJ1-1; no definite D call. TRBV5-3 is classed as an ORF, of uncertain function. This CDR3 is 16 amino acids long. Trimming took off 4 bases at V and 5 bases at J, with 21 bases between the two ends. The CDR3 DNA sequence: TGTGCCAGAAGCCCAAACCCACACAGTATTGGGACTGAAGCTTTCTTT. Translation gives CARSPNPHSIGTEAFF.

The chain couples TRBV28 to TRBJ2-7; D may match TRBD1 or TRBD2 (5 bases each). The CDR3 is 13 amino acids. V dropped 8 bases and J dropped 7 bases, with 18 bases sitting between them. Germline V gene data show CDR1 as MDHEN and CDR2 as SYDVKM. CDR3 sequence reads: CASLQRDGKEQYV. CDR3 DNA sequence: TGTGCCAGCCTCCAAAGGGACGGGAAAGAGCAGTACGTC.

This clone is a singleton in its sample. The chain's CDR3 is CASSLDRATYEQYF. In DNA, the CDR3 is TGCGCCAGCAGCTTGGACAGGGCTACATACGAGCAGTACTTC. The rearrangement links TRBV5-1 to TRBJ2-7; tentatively, D is TRBD1 (6 bases). The V end was cut by 0 bases, the J end by 4 bases, with 11 bases between. Germline assignment: CDR1 SGHRS and CDR2 YFSETQ. CDR3 length: 14 residues.

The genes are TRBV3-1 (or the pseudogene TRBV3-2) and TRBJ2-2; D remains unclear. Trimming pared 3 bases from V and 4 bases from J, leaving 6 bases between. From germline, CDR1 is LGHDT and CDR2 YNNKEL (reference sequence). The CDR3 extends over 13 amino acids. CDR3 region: CASSHLATGELFF. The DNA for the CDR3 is TGTGCCAGCAGCCACCTTGCCACCGGGGAGCTGTTTTTT.

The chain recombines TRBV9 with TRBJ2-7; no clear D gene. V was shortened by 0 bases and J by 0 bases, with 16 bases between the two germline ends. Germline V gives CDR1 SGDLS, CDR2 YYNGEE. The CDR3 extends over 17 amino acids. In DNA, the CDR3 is TGTGCCAGCAGCGTAGTTCCAGCGACATTCCTCTCCTACGAGCAGTACGTC. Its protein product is CASSVVPATFLSYEQYV.

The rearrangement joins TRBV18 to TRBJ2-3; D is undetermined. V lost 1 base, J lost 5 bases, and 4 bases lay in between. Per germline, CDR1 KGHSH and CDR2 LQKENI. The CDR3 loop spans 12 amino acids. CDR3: CASSPQEDTQYF. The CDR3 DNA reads TGTGCCAGCTCACCACAGGAAGATACGCAGTATTTT.

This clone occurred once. CDR3 DNA sequence: TGCGCCACCCCCTCTCAACGGGGTGCCGGGGAGCTGTTTTTT. Translated: CATPSQRGAGELFF. The J gene is TRBJ2-2, the V gene TRBV10-2; tentatively, D is TRBD2 (5 bases). The CDR3 sequence is 14 residues long. V lost 10 bases and J 6 bases, leaving 18 bases between the germline ends. Germline V gene lookup returns CDR1 WSHSY and CDR2 SAAADI.

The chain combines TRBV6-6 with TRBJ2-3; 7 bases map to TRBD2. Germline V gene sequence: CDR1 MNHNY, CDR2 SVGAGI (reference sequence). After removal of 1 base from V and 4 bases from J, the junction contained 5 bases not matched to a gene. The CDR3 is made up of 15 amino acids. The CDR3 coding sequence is TGTGCCAGCAGTTACTTACCGGGAGGCTCAGATACGCAGTATTTT. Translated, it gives CASSYLPGGSDTQYF.

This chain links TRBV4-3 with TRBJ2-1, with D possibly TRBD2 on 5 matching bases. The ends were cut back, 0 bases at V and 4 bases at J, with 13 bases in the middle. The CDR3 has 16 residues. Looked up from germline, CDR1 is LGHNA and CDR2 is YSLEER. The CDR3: CASSQDAVARYNEQFF. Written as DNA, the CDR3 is TGCGCCAGCAGCCAAGATGCGGTAGCGAGATACAATGAGCAGTTCTTC.

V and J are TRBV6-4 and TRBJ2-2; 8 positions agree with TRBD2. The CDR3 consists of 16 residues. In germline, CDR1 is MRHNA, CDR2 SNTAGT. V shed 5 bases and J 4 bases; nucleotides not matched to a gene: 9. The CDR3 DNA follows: TGTGCCAGCAGTCCCCGCGGGACTAGGAGCACCGGGGAGCTGTTTTTT. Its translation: CASSPRGTRSTGELFF.

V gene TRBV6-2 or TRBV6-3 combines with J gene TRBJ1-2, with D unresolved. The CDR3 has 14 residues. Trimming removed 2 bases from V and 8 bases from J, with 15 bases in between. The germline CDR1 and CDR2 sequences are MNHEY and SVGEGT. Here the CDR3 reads CASSYVGQREGYTF. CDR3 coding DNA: TGTGCCAGCAGTTACGTAGGCCAACGTGAGGGCTACACCTTC.

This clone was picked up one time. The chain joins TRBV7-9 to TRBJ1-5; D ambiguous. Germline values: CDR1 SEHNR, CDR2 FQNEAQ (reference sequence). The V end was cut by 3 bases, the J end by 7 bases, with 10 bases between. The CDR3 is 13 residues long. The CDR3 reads CASSLSNSQPQHF. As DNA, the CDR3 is TGTGCCAGCAGCTTGAGCAATTCCCAGCCCCAGCATTTT.

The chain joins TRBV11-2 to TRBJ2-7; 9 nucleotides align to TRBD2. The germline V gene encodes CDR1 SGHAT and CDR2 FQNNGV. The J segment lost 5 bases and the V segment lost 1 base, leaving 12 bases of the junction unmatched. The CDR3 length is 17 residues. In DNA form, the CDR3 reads TGTGCCAGCAGCTTAGGTACAGGTCTAGCGGGGTGGAACGAGCAGTACGTC. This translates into CASSLGTGLAGWNEQYV.

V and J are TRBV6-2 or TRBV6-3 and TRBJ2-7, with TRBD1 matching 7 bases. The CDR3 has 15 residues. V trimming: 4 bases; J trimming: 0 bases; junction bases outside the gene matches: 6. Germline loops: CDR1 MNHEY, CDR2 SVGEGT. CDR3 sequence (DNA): TGTGCCAGCAGTTTGACAGGGCTAAGCTCCTACGAGCAGTACTTC. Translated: CASSLTGLSSYEQYF.

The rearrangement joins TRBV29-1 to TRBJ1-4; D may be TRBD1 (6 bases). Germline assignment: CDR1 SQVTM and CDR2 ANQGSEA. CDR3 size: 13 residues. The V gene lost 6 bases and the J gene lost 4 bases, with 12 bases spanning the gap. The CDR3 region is CSVGQSINEKLFF. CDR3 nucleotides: TGCAGCGTAGGACAGTCAATTAATGAAAAACTGTTTTTT.

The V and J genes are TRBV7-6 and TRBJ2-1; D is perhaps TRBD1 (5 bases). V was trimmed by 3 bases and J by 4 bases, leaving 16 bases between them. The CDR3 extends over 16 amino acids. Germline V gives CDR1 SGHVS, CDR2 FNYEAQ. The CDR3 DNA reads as TGTGCCAGCAGCTTTGACCCCGCCAGGGTTTACAATGAGCAGTTCTTC. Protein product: CASSFDPARVYNEQFF.

This CDR3 reads CASSLGSGLVETQYF. CDR3 sequence (DNA): TGTGCCAGCAGCTTAGGGTCAGGCCTCGTCGAGACCCAGTACTTC. This sequence joins TRBV7-9 and TRBJ2-5; D not resolved. Germline V gene sequence: CDR1 SEHNR, CDR2 FQNEAQ (reference sequence). The length of the CDR3 is 15 residues. Trimming removed 1 base at V and 5 bases at J, with 14 bases between.

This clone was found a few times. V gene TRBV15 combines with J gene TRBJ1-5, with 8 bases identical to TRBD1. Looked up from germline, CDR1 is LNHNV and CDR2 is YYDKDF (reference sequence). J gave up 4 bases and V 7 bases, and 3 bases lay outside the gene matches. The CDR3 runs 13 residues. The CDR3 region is CATNRQGNQPQHF. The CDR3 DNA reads TGTGCCACCAACCGACAGGGGAATCAGCCCCAGCATTTT.

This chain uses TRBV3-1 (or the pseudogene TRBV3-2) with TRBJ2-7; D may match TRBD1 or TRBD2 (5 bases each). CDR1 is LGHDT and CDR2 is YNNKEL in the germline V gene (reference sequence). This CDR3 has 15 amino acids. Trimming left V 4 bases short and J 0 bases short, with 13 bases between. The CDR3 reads CASSLLPGPSYEQYF. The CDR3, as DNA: TGTGCCAGCAGCCTTCTCCCGGGGCCCTCCTACGAGCAGTACTTC.

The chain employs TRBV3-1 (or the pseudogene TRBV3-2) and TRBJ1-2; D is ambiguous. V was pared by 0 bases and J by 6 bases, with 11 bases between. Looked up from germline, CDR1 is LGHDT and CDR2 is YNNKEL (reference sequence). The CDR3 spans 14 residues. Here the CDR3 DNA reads TGTGCCAGCAGCCAAGATCCGCGCCCGGATGGCTACACCTTC. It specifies CASSQDPRPDGYTF.

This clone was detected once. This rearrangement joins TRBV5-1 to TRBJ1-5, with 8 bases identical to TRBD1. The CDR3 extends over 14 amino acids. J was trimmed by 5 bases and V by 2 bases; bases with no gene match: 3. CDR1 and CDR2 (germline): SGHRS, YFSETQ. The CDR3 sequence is CASSFTGGDQPQHF. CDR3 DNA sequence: TGCGCCAGCAGCTTCACAGGGGGAGATCAGCCCCAGCATTTT.

The CDR3 here is CASSYSRVEGLTEAFF. CDR3 DNA sequence: TGTGCCAGCAGTTACTCGAGGGTAGAGGGGCTCACTGAAGCTTTCTTT. This rearrangement joins TRBV6-2 or TRBV6-3 to TRBJ1-1, with a weak D call TRBD1 (5 bases). Trimming stripped 0 bases from V and 4 bases from J, with 15 bases between. Germline V gene lookup returns CDR1 MNHEY and CDR2 SVGEGT. The CDR3 has 16 residues.

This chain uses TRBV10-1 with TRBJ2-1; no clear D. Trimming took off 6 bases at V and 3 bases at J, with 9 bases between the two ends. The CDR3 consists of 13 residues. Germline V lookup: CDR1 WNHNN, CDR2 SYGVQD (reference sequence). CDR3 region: CASRLTDYNEQFF. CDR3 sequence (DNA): TGCGCCAGCAGACTAACTGACTACAATGAGCAGTTCTTC.